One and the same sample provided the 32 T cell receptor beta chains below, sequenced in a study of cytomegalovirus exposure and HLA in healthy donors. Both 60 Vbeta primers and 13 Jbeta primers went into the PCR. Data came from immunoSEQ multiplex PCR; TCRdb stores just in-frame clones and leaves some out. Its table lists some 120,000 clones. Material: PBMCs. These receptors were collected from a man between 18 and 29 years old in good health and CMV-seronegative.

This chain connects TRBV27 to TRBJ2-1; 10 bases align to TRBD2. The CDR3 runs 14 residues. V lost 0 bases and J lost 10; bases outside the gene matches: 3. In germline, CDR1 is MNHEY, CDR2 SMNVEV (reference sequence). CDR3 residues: CASSLSLAGREQFF. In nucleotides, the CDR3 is TGTGCCAGCAGTTTATCACTAGCGGGAAGAGAGCAGTTCTTC.

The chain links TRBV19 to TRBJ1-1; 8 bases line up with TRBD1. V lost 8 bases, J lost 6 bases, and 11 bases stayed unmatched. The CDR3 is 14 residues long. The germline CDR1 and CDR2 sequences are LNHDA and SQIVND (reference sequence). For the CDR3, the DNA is TGTGCCAGTGGTGGGGACAGGTACTTCGCTGAAGCTTTCTTT. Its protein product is CASGGDRYFAEAFF.

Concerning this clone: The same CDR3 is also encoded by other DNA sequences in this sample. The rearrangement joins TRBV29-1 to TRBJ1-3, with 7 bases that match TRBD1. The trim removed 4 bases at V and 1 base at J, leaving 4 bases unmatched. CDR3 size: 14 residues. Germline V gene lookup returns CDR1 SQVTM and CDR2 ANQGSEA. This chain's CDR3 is CSVGLGQSGNTIYF. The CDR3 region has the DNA TGCAGCGTTGGTCTGGGACAGTCTGGAAACACCATATATTTT. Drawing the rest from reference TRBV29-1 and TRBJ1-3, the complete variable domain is SAVISQKPSRDICQRGTSLTIQCQVDSQVTMMFWYRQQPGQSLTLIATANQGSEATYESGFVIDKFPISRPNLTFSTLTVSNMSPEDSSIYLCSVGLGQSGNTIYFGEGSWLTVV.

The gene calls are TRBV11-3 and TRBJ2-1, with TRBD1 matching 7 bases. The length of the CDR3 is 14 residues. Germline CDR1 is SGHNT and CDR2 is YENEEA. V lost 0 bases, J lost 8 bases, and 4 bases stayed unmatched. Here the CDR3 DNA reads TGTGCCAGCAGCTTAGACCCGACAGGGCATGAGCAGTTCTTC. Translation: CASSLDPTGHEQFF. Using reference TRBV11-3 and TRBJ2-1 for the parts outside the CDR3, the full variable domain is EAGVVQSPRYKIIEKKQPVAFWCNPISGHNTLYWYLQNLGQGPELLIRYENEEAVDDSQLPKDRFSAERLKGVDSTLKIQPAELGDSAVYLCASSLDPTGHEQFFGPGTRLTVL.

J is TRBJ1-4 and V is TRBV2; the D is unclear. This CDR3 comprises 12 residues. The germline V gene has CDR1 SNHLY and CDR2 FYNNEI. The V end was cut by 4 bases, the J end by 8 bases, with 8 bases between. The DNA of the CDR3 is TGTGCCAGCAGTGCACAGTTCGAAAAACTGTTTTTT. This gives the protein CASSAQFEKLFF.

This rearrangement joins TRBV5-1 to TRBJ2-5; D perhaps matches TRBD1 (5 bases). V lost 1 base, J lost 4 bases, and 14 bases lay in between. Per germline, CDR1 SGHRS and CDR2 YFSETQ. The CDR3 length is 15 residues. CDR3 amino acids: CASSLFGHPGETQYF. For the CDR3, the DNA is TGCGCCAGCAGCTTGTTTGGACATCCTGGAGAGACCCAGTACTTC. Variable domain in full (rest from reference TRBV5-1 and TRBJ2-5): KAGVTQTPRYLIKTRGQQVTLSCSPISGHRSVSWYQQTPGQGLQFLFEYFSETQRNKGNFPGRFSGRQFSNSRSEMNVSTLELGDSALYLCASSLFGHPGETQYFGPGTRLLVL.

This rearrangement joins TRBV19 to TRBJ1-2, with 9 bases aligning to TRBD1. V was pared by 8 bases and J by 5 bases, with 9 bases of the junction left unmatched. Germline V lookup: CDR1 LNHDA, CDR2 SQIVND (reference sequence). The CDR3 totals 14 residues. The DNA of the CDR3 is TGTGCCAGTGGTCTCGGGACAGGGAGGTATGGCTACACCTTC. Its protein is CASGLGTGRYGYTF.

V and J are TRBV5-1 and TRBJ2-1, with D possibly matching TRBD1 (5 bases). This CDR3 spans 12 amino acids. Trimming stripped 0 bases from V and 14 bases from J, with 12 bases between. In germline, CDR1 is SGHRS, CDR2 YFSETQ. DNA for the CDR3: TGCGCCAGCAGCTTGGCCCAGGGATCAAAGTTCTTC. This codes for CASSLAQGSKFF.

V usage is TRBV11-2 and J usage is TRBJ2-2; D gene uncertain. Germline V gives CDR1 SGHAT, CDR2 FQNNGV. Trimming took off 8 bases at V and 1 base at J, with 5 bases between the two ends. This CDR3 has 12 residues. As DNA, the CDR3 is TGTGCCAGCCGTAGGAACACCGGGGAGCTGTTTTTT. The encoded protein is CASRRNTGELFF.

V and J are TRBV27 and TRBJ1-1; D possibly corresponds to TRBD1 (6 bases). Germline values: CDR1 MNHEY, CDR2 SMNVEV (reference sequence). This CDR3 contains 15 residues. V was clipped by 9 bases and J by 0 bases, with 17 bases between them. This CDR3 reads CASNRDMGLNTEAFF. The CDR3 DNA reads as TGTGCCAGTAACCGGGACATGGGACTGAACACTGAAGCTTTCTTT.

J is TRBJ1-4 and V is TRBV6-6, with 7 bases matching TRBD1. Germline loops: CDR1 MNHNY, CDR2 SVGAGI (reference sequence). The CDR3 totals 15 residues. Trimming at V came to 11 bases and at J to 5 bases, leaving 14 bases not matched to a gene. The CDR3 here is CAVRRGGLGNEKLFF. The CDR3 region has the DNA TGTGCCGTCCGCAGAGGGGGCCTCGGGAATGAAAAACTGTTTTTT.

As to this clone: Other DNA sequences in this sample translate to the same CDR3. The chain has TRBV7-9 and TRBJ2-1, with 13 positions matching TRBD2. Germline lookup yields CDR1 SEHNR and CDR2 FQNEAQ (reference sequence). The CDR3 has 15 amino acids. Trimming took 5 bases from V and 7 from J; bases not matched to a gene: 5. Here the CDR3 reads CASSPGLAGWNEQFF. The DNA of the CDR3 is TGTGCCAGCAGCCCGGGACTAGCGGGATGGAATGAGCAGTTCTTC. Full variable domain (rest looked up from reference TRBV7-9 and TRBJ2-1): DTGVSQNPRHKITKRGQNVTFRCDPISEHNRLYWYRQTLGQGPEFLTYFQNEAQLEKSRLLSDRFSAERPKGSFSTLEIQRTEQGDSAMYLCASSPGLAGWNEQFFGPGTRLTVL.

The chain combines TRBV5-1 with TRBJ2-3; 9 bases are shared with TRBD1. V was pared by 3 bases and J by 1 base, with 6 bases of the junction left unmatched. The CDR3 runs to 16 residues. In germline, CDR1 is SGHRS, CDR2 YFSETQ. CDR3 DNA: TGCGCCAGCAGCTGGAGGGGACAGGGTGGCACAGATACGCAGTATTTT. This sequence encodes CASSWRGQGGTDTQYF.

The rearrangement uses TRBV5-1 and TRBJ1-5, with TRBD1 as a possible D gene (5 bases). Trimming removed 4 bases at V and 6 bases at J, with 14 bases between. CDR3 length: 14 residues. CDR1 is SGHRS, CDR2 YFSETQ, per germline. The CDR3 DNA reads TGCGCCAGCAGCGTCGGGGGAGGGGTTCAGCCCCAGCATTTT. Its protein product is CASSVGGGVQPQHF.

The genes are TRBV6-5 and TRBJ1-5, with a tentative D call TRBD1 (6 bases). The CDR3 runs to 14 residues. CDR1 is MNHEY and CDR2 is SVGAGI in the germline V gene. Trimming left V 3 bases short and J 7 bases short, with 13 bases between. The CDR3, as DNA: TGTGCCAGCAGTTATCGGGGGGCGGAGCAGCCCCAGCATTTT. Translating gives CASSYRGAEQPQHF.

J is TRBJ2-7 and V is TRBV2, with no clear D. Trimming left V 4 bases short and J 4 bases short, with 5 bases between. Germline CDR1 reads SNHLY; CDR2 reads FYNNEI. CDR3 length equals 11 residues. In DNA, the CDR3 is TGTGCCAGCAGTGTGTCGTACGAGCAGTACTTC. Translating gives CASSVSYEQYF.

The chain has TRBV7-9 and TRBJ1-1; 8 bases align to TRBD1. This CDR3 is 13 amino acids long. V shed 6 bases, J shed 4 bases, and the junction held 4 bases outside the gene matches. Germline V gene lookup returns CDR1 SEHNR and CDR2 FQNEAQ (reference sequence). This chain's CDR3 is CASRVDRGTEAFF. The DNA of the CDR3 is TGTGCCAGCAGGGTCGACAGGGGCACTGAAGCTTTCTTT.

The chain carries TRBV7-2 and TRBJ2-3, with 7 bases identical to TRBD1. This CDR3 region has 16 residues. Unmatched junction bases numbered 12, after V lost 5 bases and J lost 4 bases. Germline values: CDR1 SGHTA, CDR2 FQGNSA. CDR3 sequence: CASSPGGPRGADTQYF. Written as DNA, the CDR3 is TGTGCCAGCAGCCCAGGGGGACCAAGGGGCGCAGATACGCAGTATTTT.

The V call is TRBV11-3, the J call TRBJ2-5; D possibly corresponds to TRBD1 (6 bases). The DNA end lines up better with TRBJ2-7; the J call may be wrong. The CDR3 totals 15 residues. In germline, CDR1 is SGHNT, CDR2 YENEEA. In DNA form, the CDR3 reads TGTGCCAGCAGCTTAGAAGGGCAGGGGCCCCACGAGCAGTACTTC. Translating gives CASSLEGQGPHEQYF.

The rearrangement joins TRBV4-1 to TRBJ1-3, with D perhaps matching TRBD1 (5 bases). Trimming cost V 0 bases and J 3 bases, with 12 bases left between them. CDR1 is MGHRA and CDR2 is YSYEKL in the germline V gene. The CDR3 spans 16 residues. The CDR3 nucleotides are TGCGCCAGCAGCCAAGATGGGTCAGGGATTGGAAACACCATATATTTT. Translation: CASSQDGSGIGNTIYF.

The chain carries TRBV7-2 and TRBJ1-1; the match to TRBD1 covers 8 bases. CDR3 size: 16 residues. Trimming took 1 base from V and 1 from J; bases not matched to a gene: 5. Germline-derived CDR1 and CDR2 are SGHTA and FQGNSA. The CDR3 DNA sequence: TGTGCCAGCAGCTTAGACCCCCAGGGGGCGAACACTGAAGCTTTCTTT. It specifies CASSLDPQGANTEAFF.

The CDR3 is CASRTTGRTEQQFF. CDR3 bases: TGTGCCAGCAGGACCACAGGGCGTACCGAGCAACAGTTCTTC. This sequence joins TRBV6-1 and TRBJ2-1; possibly TRBD1 for D (6 bases). V was pared by 6 bases and J by 13 bases, with 22 bases between. Germline V gene lookup returns CDR1 MNHNS and CDR2 SASEGT. The CDR3 is made up of 14 amino acids.

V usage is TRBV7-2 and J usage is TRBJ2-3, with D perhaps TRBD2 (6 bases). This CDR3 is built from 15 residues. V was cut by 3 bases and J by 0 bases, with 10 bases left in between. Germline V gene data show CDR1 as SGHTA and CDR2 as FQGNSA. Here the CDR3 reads CASSFSGRSTDTQYF. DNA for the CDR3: TGTGCCAGCAGCTTCAGCGGGCGAAGCACAGATACGCAGTATTTT.

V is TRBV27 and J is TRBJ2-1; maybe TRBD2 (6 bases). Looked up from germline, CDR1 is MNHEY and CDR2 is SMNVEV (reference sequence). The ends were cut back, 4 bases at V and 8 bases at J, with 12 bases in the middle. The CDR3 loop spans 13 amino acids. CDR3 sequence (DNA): TGTGCCAGCAGTTCCGGGACTGAATATGAGCAGTTCTTC. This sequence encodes CASSSGTEYEQFF.

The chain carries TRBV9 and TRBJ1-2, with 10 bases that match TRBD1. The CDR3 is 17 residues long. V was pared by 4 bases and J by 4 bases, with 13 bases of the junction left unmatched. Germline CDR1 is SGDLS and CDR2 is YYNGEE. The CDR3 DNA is TGTGCCAGCAGCCCCGGACAGGGGGTTGGGGTACCCTATGGCTACACCTTC. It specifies CASSPGQGVGVPYGYTF.

The CDR3 nucleotides read TGTGCCAGCAGCTTTACAGGGCATTCGTCCTATAATTCACCCCTCCACTTT. This translates into CASSFTGHSSYNSPLHF. The gene calls are TRBV5-6 and TRBJ1-6; possibly TRBD1 for D (6 bases). The V end lost 2 bases, the J end lost 1 base, and 13 bases lay between the germline ends. Germline V gene sequence: CDR1 SGHDT, CDR2 YYEEEE. CDR3 size: 17 residues.

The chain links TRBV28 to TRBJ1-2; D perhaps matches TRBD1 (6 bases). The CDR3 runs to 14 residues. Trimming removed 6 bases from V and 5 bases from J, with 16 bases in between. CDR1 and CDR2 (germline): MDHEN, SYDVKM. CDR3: CASSPTLGQYGYTF. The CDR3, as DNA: TGTGCCAGCAGCCCCACTCTCGGACAGTATGGCTACACCTTC.

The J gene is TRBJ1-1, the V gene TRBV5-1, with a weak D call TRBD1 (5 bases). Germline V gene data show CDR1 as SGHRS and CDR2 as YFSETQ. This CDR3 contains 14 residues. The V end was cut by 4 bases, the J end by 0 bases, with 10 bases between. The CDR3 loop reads CASSPWGVNTEAFF. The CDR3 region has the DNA TGCGCCAGCAGCCCTTGGGGGGTGAACACTGAAGCTTTCTTT.

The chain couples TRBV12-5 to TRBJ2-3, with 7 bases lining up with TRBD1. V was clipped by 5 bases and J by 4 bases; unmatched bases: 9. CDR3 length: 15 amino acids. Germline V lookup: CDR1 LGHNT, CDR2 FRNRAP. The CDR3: CASGPPTGYPDTQYF. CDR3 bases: TGTGCTAGTGGTCCTCCGACAGGGTATCCAGATACGCAGTATTTT.

The CDR3 DNA sequence: TGTGCAGACAGGGTTGGTGGGAGAAATGAGCAGTTCTTC. Translating it yields CADRVGGRNEQFF. The J gene is TRBJ2-1, the V gene TRBV7-2; 7 positions agree with TRBD1. This CDR3 spans 13 amino acids. The germline V gene encodes CDR1 SGHTA and CDR2 FQGNSA.

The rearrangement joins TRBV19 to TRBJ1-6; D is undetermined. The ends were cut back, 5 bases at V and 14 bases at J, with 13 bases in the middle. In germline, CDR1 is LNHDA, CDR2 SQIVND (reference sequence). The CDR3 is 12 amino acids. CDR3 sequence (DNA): TGTGCCAGTAGTCCTGCCCGGAGAGCCCTCCACTTT. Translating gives CASSPARRALHF.

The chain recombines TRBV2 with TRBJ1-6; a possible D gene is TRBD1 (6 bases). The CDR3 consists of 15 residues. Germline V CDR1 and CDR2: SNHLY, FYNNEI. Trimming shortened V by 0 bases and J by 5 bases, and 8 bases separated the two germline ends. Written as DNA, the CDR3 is TGTGCCAGCAGTGAAGCTACAGGGAATAATTCACCCCTCCACTTT. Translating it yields CASSEATGNNSPLHF.